The clone carrying this T cell receptor (beta chain) was seen a handful of times. This sample was included in a study of blood T cells in healthy people across ages. PCR was performed a second time for 7 to 11 cycles using a sample-barcoded 5' primer and a J-beta primer mix. TCRdb reanalysed the 5' RACE reads using MiXCR and keeps one entry per CDR3 protein. The sample carries hundreds of thousands of distinct CDR3 sequences, around 50% recorded once. The V gene's germline CDR1 is SGHTA and CDR2 FQGNSA. The germline V and J ends were trimmed by 7 bases and 5 bases, with 17 bases remaining between them. The CDR3 is made up of 14 amino acids.

Sample: blood. The TCR sequence derives from a man aged 40-49 years in good health. The chain combines TRBV7-2 with TRBJ1-2; tentative D call: TRBD1 (5 bases). This CDR3 reads CASKTAGISYGYTF. The CDR3 nucleotides read TGTGCCAGCAAGACCGCAGGGATCTCATATGGCTACACCTTC.